This T cell receptor (beta chain) was obtained from a study of blood T cell repertoires in COVID-19. Study at large: Samples of COVID-19 (acute and convalescent) were obtained from the United States, Italy and Spain. PBMCs, B-cell-depleted T cells, or T cells were the source of the cDNA or gDNA that made up the material.

This CDR3 is 17 amino acids long. Germline V gene data show CDR1 as SEHNR and CDR2 as FQNEAQ (reference sequence). The V gene lost 3 bases and the J gene lost 2 bases, with 17 bases spanning the gap. Authors' data handling: Amplification of reference gene primers provided the estimated nucleated cell counts. Data came from immunoSEQ multiplex PCR; TCRdb stores just in-frame clones and leaves some out. That table supplies the V and J calls and clone size; D and trimming were determined from the DNA. The table has about 54,000 clones, roughly 84% seen once. This sequence originates from a man aged 45-65 years with active COVID-19. V is TRBV7-9 and J is TRBJ2-1, with D possibly being TRBD2 (5 bases). Sequencing input: peripheral blood. The CDR3 sequence: CASSFWLDALAYNEQFF. CDR3 nucleotide sequence: TGTGCCAGCAGCTTTTGGTTGGATGCACTAGCCTACAATGAGCAGTTCTTC.